Each of the 9 T cell receptor beta chains below was sequenced from the same sample in a study of blood T cell repertoires in COVID-19. Produced via immunoSEQ multiplex PCR; TCRdb's table is partial and in-frame only. The sample consists of tens of thousands of clones, about four fifths of them appearing once. The sequencing sample was made of peripheral blood. Receptors originate from a human donor in a cohort sampled during active COVID-19.

The chain joins TRBV6-5 to TRBJ1-5; D call uncertain. Trimming left V 6 bases short and J 5 bases short, with 11 bases between. CDR3 length: 13 residues. Germline V gene lookup returns CDR1 MNHEY and CDR2 SVGAGI. CDR3 in amino acids: CASSLDWHQPQHF. CDR3 in DNA: TGTGCCAGCAGCCTCGACTGGCATCAGCCCCAGCATTTT.

CDR3 in amino acids: CASSQDRATYEQYF. For the CDR3, the DNA is TGTGCCAGCAGCCAAGACAGAGCGACCTACGAGCAGTACTTC. This chain uses TRBV3-1 (or the pseudogene TRBV3-2) with TRBJ2-7; D not resolved. The CDR3 has 14 residues. The germline CDR1 and CDR2 sequences are LGHDT and YNNKEL (reference sequence). With 0 bases removed from V and 2 bases from J, the gap between germline ends came to 8 bases.

The V gene is TRBV6-5, the J gene TRBJ2-7; unclear D gene. Trimming removed 2 bases from V and 3 bases from J, with 8 bases in between. CDR3 length: 13 amino acids. The V gene's germline CDR1 is MNHEY and CDR2 SVGAGI. The CDR3 loop is CASSYEPSYEQYF. CDR3 DNA sequence: TGTGCCAGCAGTTACGAACCTAGCTACGAGCAGTACTTC.

The rearrangement links TRBV6-2 or TRBV6-3 to TRBJ2-3; TRBD2 agrees at 9 bases. Germline-derived CDR1 and CDR2 are MNHEY and SVGEGT. The CDR3 consists of 17 residues. The V segment lost 6 bases and the J segment 2 bases; nucleotides outside the gene matches: 12. The CDR3 loop is CASSRGLSGGSTDTQYF. CDR3 sequence (DNA): TGTGCCAGCAGCCGAGGCCTTAGCGGGGGTTCCACAGATACGCAGTATTTT.

The V gene is TRBV25-1, the J gene TRBJ1-1, with D possibly being TRBD1 (5 bases). Trimming removed 7 bases from V and 3 bases from J, with 15 bases in between. Germline V gene data show CDR1 as MGHDK and CDR2 as SYGVNS. CDR3 size: 14 residues. CDR3 protein: CASTLRGRDTEAFF. In DNA form, the CDR3 reads TGTGCCAGCACATTACGGGGGAGGGACACTGAAGCTTTCTTT.

J is TRBJ2-7 and V is TRBV18, with D unclear. The V gene lost 6 bases and the J gene lost 4 bases, with 16 bases spanning the gap. CDR3 size: 14 residues. The V gene's germline CDR1 is KGHSH and CDR2 LQKENI. For the CDR3, the DNA is TGTGCCAGCTCTCAAAACGGCAGGTCATACGAGCAGTACTTC. As protein: CASSQNGRSYEQYF.

The chain carries TRBV4-3 and TRBJ1-1; 7 bases are shared with TRBD1. Germline values: CDR1 LGHNA, CDR2 YSLEER. This CDR3 is built from 13 residues. Trimming at V came to 4 bases and at J to 3 bases, leaving 2 bases not matched to a gene. CDR3: CASSRTGDTEAFF. The CDR3 nucleotides are TGCGCCAGCAGCCGAACAGGGGACACTGAAGCTTTCTTT.

This rearrangement joins TRBV6-2 or TRBV6-3 to TRBJ1-6; D not certain. The length of the CDR3 is 15 residues. V was pared by 2 bases and J by 5 bases, with 10 bases between. The germline V gene has CDR1 MNHEY and CDR2 SVGEGT. For the CDR3, the DNA is TGTGCCAGCAGTTACGGCAAACCCCATAATTCACCCCTCCACTTT. It translates to CASSYGKPHNSPLHF.

The DNA for the CDR3 is TGTGCCAGCAGTTTCGTAGTAGCTGGAGACAGGGGCTGGACTGAAGCTTTCTTT. Amino acid sequence: CASSFVVAGDRGWTEAFF. The chain carries TRBV6-2 or TRBV6-3 and TRBJ1-1; the match to TRBD1 covers 8 bases. Germline CDR1 is MNHEY and CDR2 is SVGEGT. The CDR3 contains 18 residues. Unmatched junction bases numbered 18, after V lost 4 bases and J lost 5 bases.